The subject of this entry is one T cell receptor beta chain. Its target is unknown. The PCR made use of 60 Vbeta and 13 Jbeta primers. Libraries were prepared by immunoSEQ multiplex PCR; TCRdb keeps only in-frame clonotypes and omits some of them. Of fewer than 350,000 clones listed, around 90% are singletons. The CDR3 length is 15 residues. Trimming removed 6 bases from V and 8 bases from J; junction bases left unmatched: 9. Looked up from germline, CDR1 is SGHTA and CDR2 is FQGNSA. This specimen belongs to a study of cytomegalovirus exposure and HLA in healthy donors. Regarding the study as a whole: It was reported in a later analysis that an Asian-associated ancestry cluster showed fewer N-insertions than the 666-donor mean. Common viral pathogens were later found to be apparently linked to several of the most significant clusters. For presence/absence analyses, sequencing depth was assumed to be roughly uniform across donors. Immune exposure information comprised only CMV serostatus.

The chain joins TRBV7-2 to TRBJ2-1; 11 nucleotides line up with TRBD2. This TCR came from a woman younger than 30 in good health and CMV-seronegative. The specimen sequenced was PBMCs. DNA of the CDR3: TGTGCCAGCAGTTTCGTAGCGGGGGGGCGGGATGAGCAGTTCTTC. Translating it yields CASSFVAGGRDEQFF. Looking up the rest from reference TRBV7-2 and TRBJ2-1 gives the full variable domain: GAGVSQSPSNKVTEKGKDVELRCDPISGHTALYWYRQSLGQGLEFLIYFQGNSAPDKSGLPSDRFSAERTGGSVSTLTIQRTQQEDSAVYLCASSFVAGGRDEQFFGPGTRLTVL.